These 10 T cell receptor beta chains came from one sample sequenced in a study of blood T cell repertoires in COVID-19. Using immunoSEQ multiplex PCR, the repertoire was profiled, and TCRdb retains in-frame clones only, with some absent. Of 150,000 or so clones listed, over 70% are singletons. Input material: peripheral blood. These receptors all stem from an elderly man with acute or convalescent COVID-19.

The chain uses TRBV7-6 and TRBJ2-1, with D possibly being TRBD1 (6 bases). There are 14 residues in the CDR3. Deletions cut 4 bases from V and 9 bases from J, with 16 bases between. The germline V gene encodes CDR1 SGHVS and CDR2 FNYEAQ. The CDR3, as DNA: TGTGCCAGCAGCTCCGGGACACCGGCCAGTGAGCAGTTCTTC. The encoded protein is CASSSGTPASEQFF.

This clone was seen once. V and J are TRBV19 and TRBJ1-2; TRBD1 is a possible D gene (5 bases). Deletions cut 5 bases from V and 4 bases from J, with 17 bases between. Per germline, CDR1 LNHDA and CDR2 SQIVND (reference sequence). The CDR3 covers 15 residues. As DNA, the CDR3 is TGTGCCAGTAGTTTCCGACCACAGGATCCCTATGGCTACACCTTC. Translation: CASSFRPQDPYGYTF.

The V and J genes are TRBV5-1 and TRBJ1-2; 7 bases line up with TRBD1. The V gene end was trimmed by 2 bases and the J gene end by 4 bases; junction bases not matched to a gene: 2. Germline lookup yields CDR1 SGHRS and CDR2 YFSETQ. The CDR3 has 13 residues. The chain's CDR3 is CASSLYRGYGYTF. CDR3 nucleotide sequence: TGCGCCAGCAGCTTATACAGGGGCTATGGCTACACCTTC. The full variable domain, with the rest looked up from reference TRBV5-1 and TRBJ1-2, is KAGVTQTPRYLIKTRGQQVTLSCSPISGHRSVSWYQQTPGQGLQFLFEYFSETQRNKGNFPGRFSGRQFSNSRSEMNVSTLELGDSALYLCASSLYRGYGYTFGSGTRLTVV.

The CDR3 protein is CASSPVGDRNTEAFF. DNA of the CDR3: TGCGCCAGCAGCCCGGTGGGTGACAGGAACACTGAAGCTTTCTTT. The V gene is TRBV5-1, the J gene TRBJ1-1; D is possibly TRBD1 (5 bases). CDR1 is SGHRS and CDR2 is YFSETQ in the germline V gene. Trimming removed 4 bases at V and 1 base at J, with 14 bases between. This CDR3 comprises 15 residues.

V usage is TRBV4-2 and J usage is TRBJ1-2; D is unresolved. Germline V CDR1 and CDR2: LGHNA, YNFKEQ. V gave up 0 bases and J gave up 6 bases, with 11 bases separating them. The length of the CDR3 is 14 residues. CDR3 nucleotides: TGTGCCAGCAGCCAAGACGGGAGGGTTGATGGCTACACCTTC. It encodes CASSQDGRVDGYTF.

This CDR3 is CASSRDRGQGGYTF. In DNA form, the CDR3 reads TGTGCCAGCAGCAGAGACAGGGGGCAGGGCGGCTACACCTTC. This chain uses TRBV5-5 with TRBJ1-2; the match to TRBD1 covers 10 bases. V dropped 4 bases and J dropped 8; count of bases not matched to a gene: 8. The CDR3 extends over 14 amino acids. CDR1 and CDR2 (germline): SGHKS, YYEKEE (reference sequence).

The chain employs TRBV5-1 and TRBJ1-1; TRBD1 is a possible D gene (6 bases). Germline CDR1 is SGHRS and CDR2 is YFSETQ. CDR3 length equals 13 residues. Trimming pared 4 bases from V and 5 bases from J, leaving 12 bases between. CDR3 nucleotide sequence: TGCGCCAGCAGCCTAGGACAGCTTACTGAAGCTTTCTTT. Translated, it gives CASSLGQLTEAFF. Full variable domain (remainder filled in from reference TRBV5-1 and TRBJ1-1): KAGVTQTPRYLIKTRGQQVTLSCSPISGHRSVSWYQQTPGQGLQFLFEYFSETQRNKGNFPGRFSGRQFSNSRSEMNVSTLELGDSALYLCASSLGQLTEAFFGQGTRLTVV.

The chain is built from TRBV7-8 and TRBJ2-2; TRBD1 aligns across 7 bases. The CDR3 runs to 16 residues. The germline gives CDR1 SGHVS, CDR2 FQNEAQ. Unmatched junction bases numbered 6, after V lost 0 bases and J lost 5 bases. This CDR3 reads CASSLATRGFTGELFF. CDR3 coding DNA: TGTGCCAGCAGCTTAGCCACCAGGGGGTTTACCGGGGAGCTGTTTTTT.

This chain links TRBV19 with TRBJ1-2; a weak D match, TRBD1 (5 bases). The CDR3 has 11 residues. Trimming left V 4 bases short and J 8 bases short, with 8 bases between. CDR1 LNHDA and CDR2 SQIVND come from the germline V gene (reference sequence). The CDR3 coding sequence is TGTGCCAGTAGTAGCACAGGCGGCTACACCTTC. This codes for CASSSTGGYTF.

CDR3 amino acids: CASSSGQEQNTEAFF. The DNA for the CDR3 is TGTGCCAGCAGCTCCGGACAGGAGCAGAACACTGAAGCTTTCTTT. The V and J genes are TRBV27 and TRBJ1-1; 7 nucleotides agree with TRBD1. The CDR3 sequence is 15 residues long. The V gene's germline CDR1 is MNHEY and CDR2 SMNVEV (reference sequence). V lost 6 bases, J lost 1 base, and 8 bases stayed unmatched.